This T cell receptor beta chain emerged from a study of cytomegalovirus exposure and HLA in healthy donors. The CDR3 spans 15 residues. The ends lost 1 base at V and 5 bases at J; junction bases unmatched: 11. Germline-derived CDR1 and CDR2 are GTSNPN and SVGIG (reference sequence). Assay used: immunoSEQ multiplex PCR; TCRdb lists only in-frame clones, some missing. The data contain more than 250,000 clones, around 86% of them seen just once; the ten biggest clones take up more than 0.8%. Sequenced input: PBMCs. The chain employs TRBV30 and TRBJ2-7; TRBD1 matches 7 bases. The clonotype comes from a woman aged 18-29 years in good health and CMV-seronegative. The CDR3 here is CAWSATGVLRNEQYF. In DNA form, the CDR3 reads TGTGCCTGGAGTGCCACAGGGGTCCTAAGGAACGAGCAGTACTTC.